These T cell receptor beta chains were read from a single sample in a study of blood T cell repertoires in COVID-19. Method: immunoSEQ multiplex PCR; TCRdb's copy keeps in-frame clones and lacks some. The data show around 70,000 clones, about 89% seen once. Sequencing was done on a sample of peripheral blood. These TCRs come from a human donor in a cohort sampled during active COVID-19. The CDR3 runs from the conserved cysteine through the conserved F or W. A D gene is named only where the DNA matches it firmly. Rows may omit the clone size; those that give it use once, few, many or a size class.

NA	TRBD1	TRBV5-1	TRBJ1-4	CASSSGTENEKLFF	TGCGCCAGCAGCTCCGGGACAGAGAATGAAAAACTGTTTTTT
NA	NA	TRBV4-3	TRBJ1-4	CASSYTRGGEKLFF	TGCGCCAGCAGCTACACAAGGGGTGGCGAAAAACTGTTTTTT
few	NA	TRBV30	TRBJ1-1	CAWSAGRGTEAFF	TGTGCCTGGAGTGCAGGACGGGGCACTGAAGCTTTCTTT
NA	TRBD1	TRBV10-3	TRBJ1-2	CAISGTGTGDVAGYTF	TGTGCCATCAGTGGTACCGGGACAGGGGACGTGGCGGGCTACACCTTC
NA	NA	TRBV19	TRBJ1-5	CASSIDAGQPQHF	TGTGCCAGTAGTATTGACGCGGGTCAGCCCCAGCATTTT
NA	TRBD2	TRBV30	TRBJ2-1	CAWSFGTSGSDEQFF	TGTGCCTGGAGTTTCGGGACTAGCGGGAGCGATGAGCAGTTCTTC
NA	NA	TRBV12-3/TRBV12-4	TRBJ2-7	CASSLRQTGEQYF	TGTGCCAGCAGTTTGAGGCAAACCGGCGAGCAGTACTTC
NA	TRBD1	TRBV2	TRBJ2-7	CASSGQGSEQYF	TGTGCCAGCAGTGGACAGGGATCCGAGCAGTACTTC
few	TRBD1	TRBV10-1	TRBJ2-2	CASSRAETGSGELFF	TGCGCCAGCAGCAGAGCCGAGACAGGGTCCGGGGAGCTGTTTTTT
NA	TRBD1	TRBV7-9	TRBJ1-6	CASSLTGYSPLHF	TGTGCCAGCAGCTTGACAGGGTATTCACCCCTCCACTTT
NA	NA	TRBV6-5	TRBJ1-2	CASSYINLGGYTF	TGTGCCAGCAGTTACATTAATTTGGGCGGCTACACCTTC
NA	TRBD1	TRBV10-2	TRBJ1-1	CASSEPGQGPMNTEAFF	TGCGCCAGCAGTGAACCCGGACAGGGGCCAATGAACACTGAAGCTTTCTTT
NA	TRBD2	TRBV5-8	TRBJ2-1	CASSKSSGSHPRNEQFF	TGTGCCAGCAGCAAGTCTAGCGGGAGTCACCCTCGCAATGAGCAGTTCTTC
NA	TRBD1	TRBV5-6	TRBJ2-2	CASSSILRQGVGELFF	TGTGCCAGCAGCTCGATACTTCGACAGGGCGTCGGGGAGCTGTTTTTT
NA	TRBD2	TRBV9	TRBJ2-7	CASGPGLVMDEQYF	TGTGCCAGCGGCCCGGGACTAGTCATGGACGAGCAGTACTTC
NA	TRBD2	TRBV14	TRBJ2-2	CASSRGLAGNTGELFF	TGTGCCAGCAGCCGAGGACTAGCGGGAAACACCGGGGAGCTGTTTTTT
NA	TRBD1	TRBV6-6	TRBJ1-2	CASSYPGRQGDGYTF	TGTGCCAGCAGTTACCCGGGGAGACAGGGGGATGGCTACACCTTC
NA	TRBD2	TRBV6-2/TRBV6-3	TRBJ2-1	CASSRPSGADEQFF	TGTGCCAGCAGTAGGCCTAGCGGGGCGGATGAGCAGTTCTTC
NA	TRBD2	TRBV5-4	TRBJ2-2	CASSLALAGGTGELFF	TGTGCCAGCAGCTTGGCCCTAGCGGGAGGGACCGGGGAGCTGTTTTTT
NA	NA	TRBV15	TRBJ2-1	CATEGQGYNEQFF	TGTGCCACCGAGGGTCAAGGGTACAATGAGCAGTTCTTC
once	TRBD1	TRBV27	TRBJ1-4	CASSLSYPPRDRGISLFF	TGTGCCAGCAGTTTATCGTACCCCCCCCGGGACAGGGGAATATCGCTGTTTTTT
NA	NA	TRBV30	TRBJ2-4	CAWSGREIQYF	TGTGCCTGGAGTGGACGGGAAATTCAGTACTTC
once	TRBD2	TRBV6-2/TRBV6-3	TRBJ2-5	CASSPPGLGVPKRTQYF	TGTGCCAGCAGTCCCCCGGGACTAGGGGTACCCAAAAGAACCCAGTACTTC
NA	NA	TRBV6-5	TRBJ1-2	CASRPDRNYGYTF	TGTGCCAGCAGACCCGACAGGAACTATGGCTACACCTTC